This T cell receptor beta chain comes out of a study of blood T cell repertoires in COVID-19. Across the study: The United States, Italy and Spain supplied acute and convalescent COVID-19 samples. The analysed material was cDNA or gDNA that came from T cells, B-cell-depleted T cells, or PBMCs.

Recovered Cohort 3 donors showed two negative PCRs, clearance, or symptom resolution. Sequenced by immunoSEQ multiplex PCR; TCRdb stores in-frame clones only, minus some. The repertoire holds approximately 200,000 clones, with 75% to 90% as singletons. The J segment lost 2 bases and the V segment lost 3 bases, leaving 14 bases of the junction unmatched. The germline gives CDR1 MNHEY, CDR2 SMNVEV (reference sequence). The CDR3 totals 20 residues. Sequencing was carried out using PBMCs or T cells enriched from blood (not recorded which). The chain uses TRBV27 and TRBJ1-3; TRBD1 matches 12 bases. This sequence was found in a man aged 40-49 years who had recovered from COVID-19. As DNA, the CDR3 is TGTGCCAGCAGTTTCCGTTCCCGGGACAGGGGGCCCTTCGCTGGAAACACCATATATTTT. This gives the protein CASSFRSRDRGPFAGNTIYF.